The rows below give T cell receptor beta chains drawn from one sample of a study of blood T cell repertoires in COVID-19. The data were produced by immunoSEQ multiplex PCR, yet TCRdb's version contains in-frame clones alone and is incomplete. Of 150,000 to 200,000 clones listed, about 81% were seen once; the top ten hold approximately 11%. The sequenced material came from peripheral blood. The receptor source for this set is a human donor in a cohort sampled during active COVID-19. Both conserved end residues are part of each CDR3. D genes are given only for firm matches. Part of the rows lack a size; the others show once, few, many or a class for expanded clones.

D gene	V gene	clone size	J gene	CDR3 protein	CDR3 DNA
-	TRBV11-2	-	TRBJ2-3	CASSPITDMQYF	TGTGCCAGCAGCCCGATAACAGATATGCAGTATTTT
TRBD2	TRBV4-3	few	TRBJ2-3	CASSHGAGAGVADTQYF	TGCGCCAGCAGCCATGGAGCGGGAGCGGGAGTTGCAGATACGCAGTATTTT
-	TRBV24-1	few	TRBJ1-1	CATRRGEEAFF	TGTGCCACCAGGCGTGGTGAAGAAGCTTTCTTT
TRBD2	TRBV30	-	TRBJ2-1	CGTSAHNEQFF	TGTGGGACTAGCGCCCACAATGAGCAGTTCTTC
-	TRBV30	few	TRBJ1-2	CALRARLWGYTF	TGTGCCCTCCGGGCCAGACTATGGGGCTACACCTTC
-	TRBV15	-	TRBJ1-5	CATRPRAQGAHQPQHF	TGTGCCACCCGGCCCCGAGCCCAGGGTGCGCATCAGCCCCAGCATTTT
TRBD1	TRBV6-2/TRBV6-3	-	TRBJ1-2	CASSYKQGQGGYTF	TGTGCCAGCAGTTACAAGCAGGGACAGGGCGGCTACACCTTC
-	TRBV28	-	TRBJ1-6	CASFQGGAGGSSPLHF	TGTGCCAGCTTTCAAGGGGGGGCCGGGGGAAGTTCACCCCTCCACTTT
-	TRBV19	once	TRBJ1-2	CASSILETANYGYTF	TGTGCCAGTAGTATCCTCGAGACTGCTAACTATGGCTACACCTTC
TRBD2	TRBV15	-	TRBJ2-5	CATSSLAAGGTQYF	TGTGCCACCAGCAGCCTAGCGGCGGGTGGGACCCAGTACTTC
-	TRBV6-5	-	TRBJ2-3	CASSYRLAPDTQYF	TGTGCCAGCAGTTACCGTCTAGCCCCAGATACGCAGTATTTT
TRBD2	TRBV6-2/TRBV6-3	-	TRBJ2-5	CASSHSGLAGAETQYF	TGTGCCAGCAGCCATAGCGGACTAGCGGGAGCAGAGACCCAGTACTTC
-	TRBV9	-	TRBJ2-1	CASSGGDYNEQFF	TGTGCCAGCAGCGGGGGGGACTACAATGAGCAGTTCTTC
-	TRBV11-2	-	TRBJ1-4	CASSLVLGPNEKLFF	TGTGCCAGCAGCTTAGTTTTGGGCCCGAATGAAAAACTGTTTTTT
-	TRBV6-5	-	TRBJ2-3	CASSRALSTDTQYF	TGTGCCAGCAGCAGGGCCCTTAGCACAGATACGCAGTATTTT
-	TRBV6-5	-	TRBJ1-5	CASSPYSNQPQHF	TGTGCCAGCAGTCCCTATAGCAATCAGCCCCAGCATTTT
-	TRBV19	-	TRBJ2-7	CASSSSLSGEQYF	TGTGCCAGTAGTTCTTCTCTATCGGGCGAGCAGTACTTC
-	TRBV18	-	TRBJ1-6	CASSPGQIDSYNSPLHF	TGTGCCAGCTCACCAGGACAGATAGACTCCTATAATTCACCCCTCCACTTT
-	TRBV5-3	-	TRBJ2-4	CARSLLGHRLAKNIQYF	TGTGCCAGAAGCTTGTTGGGACATCGTCTAGCCAAAAACATTCAGTACTTC
-	TRBV15	-	TRBJ2-2	CATSRGPSGLRTGELFF	TGTGCCACCAGCAGAGGCCCTTCGGGACTGAGGACCGGGGAGCTGTTTTTT
TRBD1	TRBV5-4	once	TRBJ2-7	CASSLQGVDEQYF	TGTGCCAGCAGCTTGCAGGGGGTGGACGAGCAGTACTTC
-	TRBV4-3	few	TRBJ1-2	CASSQDRAGYTF	TGCGCCAGCAGCCAAGACAGGGCAGGCTACACCTTC
TRBD2	TRBV13	-	TRBJ2-1	CASSLGLGGFDEQFF	TGTGCCAGCAGCTTAGGCCTGGGGGGGTTCGATGAGCAGTTCTTC
-	TRBV7-6	-	TRBJ2-2	CASSLGGALAGELFF	TGTGCCAGCAGCTTAGGCGGGGCCTTGGCCGGGGAGCTGTTTTTT
TRBD1	TRBV24-1	-	TRBJ2-7	CATSEIDRGLFYEQYF	TGTGCCACCAGTGAGATCGACAGGGGTCTCTTCTACGAGCAGTACTTC
-	TRBV7-2	-	TRBJ1-5	CASSRGGGRLSNQPQHF	TGTGCCAGCAGCCGCGGGGGGGGAAGGCTTAGCAATCAGCCCCAGCATTTT
-	TRBV29-1	-	TRBJ1-2	CSVEDRPPGDGYTF	TGCAGCGTCGAAGACAGGCCCCCCGGTGATGGCTACACCTTC
TRBD1	TRBV28	-	TRBJ1-2	CASSLQGVNYGYTF	TGTGCCAGCAGTTTACAGGGGGTTAACTATGGCTACACCTTC
-	TRBV19	once	TRBJ1-2	CASSRRGSGGHGYTF	TGTGCCAGTAGTCGTCGGGGGAGTGGGGGTCATGGCTACACCTTC
-	TRBV20-1	-	TRBJ1-1	CSAPLQTEAFF	TGCAGTGCCCCTTTGCAGACTGAAGCTTTCTTT
TRBD1	TRBV12-3/TRBV12-4	-	TRBJ1-2	CASSLQGSTGYTF	TGTGCCAGCAGTCTACAGGGGTCTACTGGCTACACCTTC
-	TRBV4-3	-	TRBJ2-3	CASSQSSAVADTQYF	TGCGCCAGCAGCCAATCATCAGCGGTTGCAGATACGCAGTATTTT
TRBD1	TRBV10-1	-	TRBJ2-1	CASSESGRGQGNEQFF	TGCGCCAGCAGTGAGTCTGGCAGGGGGCAAGGCAATGAGCAGTTCTTC
-	TRBV14	-	TRBJ2-3	CASSQERSGFHYTQYF	TGTGCCAGCAGCCAAGAGAGAAGCGGGTTTCACTATACGCAGTATTTT
TRBD1	TRBV28	-	TRBJ2-7	CASSLTGGNYEQYF	TGTGCCAGCAGTTTAACAGGGGGAAACTACGAGCAGTACTTC
-	TRBV11-2	-	TRBJ2-3	CASSLVSGSRGTDTQYF	TGTGCCAGCAGCTTAGTGTCTGGCTCCAGGGGCACAGATACGCAGTATTTT
TRBD1	TRBV10-3	-	TRBJ2-3	CAISDGQGTDTQYF	TGTGCCATCAGTGATGGACAGGGCACAGATACGCAGTATTTT
TRBD1	TRBV30	-	TRBJ2-7	CAWSTGQGAREQYF	TGTGCCTGGAGCACGGGACAGGGGGCGCGGGAGCAGTACTTC
TRBD2	TRBV6-2/TRBV6-3	-	TRBJ2-5	CASSQDDRASGTNLQETQYF	TGTGCCAGCAGTCAGGACGACCGGGCTAGCGGGACCAACCTACAAGAGACCCAGTACTTC
TRBD2	TRBV6-5	-	TRBJ2-1	CASSYSTGLAGTFQFF	TGTGCCAGCAGTTACTCGACGGGACTAGCGGGGACGTTTCAGTTCTTC
TRBD2	TRBV7-2	-	TRBJ2-1	CASRQTSGRDEQFF	TGTGCCAGCAGACAGACTAGCGGGAGAGATGAGCAGTTCTTC
-	TRBV28	-	TRBJ1-2	CASSPGSWAGYTF	TGTGCCAGCAGCCCCGGGAGCTGGGCTGGCTACACCTTC
TRBD2	TRBV3-1/TRBV3-2	-	TRBJ2-3	CASSHGGGDTQYF	TGTGCCAGCAGCCATGGCGGGGGTGATACGCAGTATTTT
TRBD2	TRBV7-8	-	TRBJ2-5	CASSLLDATSAYF	TGTGCCAGCAGCTTACTCGACGCGACTAGCGCATACTTC
-	TRBV9	-	TRBJ1-5	CASSVGLQNQPQHF	TGTGCCAGCAGCGTAGGTCTCCAGAATCAGCCCCAGCATTTT
TRBD2	TRBV6-2/TRBV6-3	-	TRBJ2-3	CASSELAGGPTDTQYF	TGTGCCAGCAGCGAGCTAGCGGGGGGGCCCACAGATACGCAGTATTTT
TRBD1	TRBV7-9	-	TRBJ2-1	CASRPGQAKLGSVNEQFF	TGTGCCAGCAGACCCGGACAGGCTAAACTAGGGTCGGTCAATGAGCAGTTCTTC
TRBD2	TRBV24-1	-	TRBJ2-3	CATSERTSGEPDTQYF	TGTGCCACCAGTGAAAGGACTAGCGGGGAGCCAGATACGCAGTATTTT
-	TRBV6-5	-	TRBJ1-5	CASTMDPRGPQHF	TGTGCCAGCACTATGGACCCCAGGGGGCCCCAGCATTTT
-	TRBV12-3/TRBV12-4	-	TRBJ1-6	CASSLGGNSPLHF	TGTGCCAGCAGTTTAGGCGGAAATTCACCCCTCCACTTT